This T cell receptor (beta chain) came from a study of cytomegalovirus exposure and HLA in healthy donors. As concerns this clone: The antigen remains undetermined.

The CDR3 extends over 13 amino acids. Germline V gene data show CDR1 as MNHNS and CDR2 as SASEGT. After removal of 6 bases from V and 3 bases from J, the junction contained 2 bases not matched to a gene. The PCR was carried out with 60 Vbeta primers and 13 Jbeta primers. The protocol was immunoSEQ multiplex PCR, while the TCRdb copy is restricted to in-frame clones and leaves out a portion. The data contain 100,000 to 150,000 clones, 78% of them singletons. Findings of the study overall: Available immune exposure information covered CMV serostatus only. Despite most TCR sequences being rare, some public TCRs occurred in many donors.

Sequencing was done on a sample of PBMCs. This clonotype was sampled from a man under 40 in good health and CMV-seropositive. V usage is TRBV6-1 and J usage is TRBJ2-7; 10 bases align to TRBD1. CDR3 protein: CASRRTGGYEQYF. CDR3 bases: TGTGCCAGCAGACGGACAGGGGGCTACGAGCAGTACTTC.